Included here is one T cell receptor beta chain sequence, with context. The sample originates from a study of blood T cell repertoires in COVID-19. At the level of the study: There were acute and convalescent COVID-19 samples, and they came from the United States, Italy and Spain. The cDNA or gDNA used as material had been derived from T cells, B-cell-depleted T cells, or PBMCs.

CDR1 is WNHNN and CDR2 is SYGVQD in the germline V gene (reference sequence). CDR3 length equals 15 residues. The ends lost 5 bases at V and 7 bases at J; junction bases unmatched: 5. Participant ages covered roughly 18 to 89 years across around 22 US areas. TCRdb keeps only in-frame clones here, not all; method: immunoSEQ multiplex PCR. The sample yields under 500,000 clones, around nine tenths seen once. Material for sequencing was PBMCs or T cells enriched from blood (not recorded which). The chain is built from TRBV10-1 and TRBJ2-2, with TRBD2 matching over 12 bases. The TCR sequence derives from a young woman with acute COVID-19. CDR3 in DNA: TGCGCCAGCAGTAGACTAGCGGGAGCAAGCGGGGAGCTGTTTTTT. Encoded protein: CASSRLAGASGELFF.